Sequencing of this TCR beta chain was carried out in a study of OX40 agonist ivuxolimab in advanced cancers. As for the study in general: In this cohort, patients received ivuxolimab, an agonistic anti-OX40 (CD134) antibody.

Blood got drawn at baseline, again on cycle 4 day 1, and then on cycle 7 day 1. The table came from immunoSEQ multiplex PCR; TCRdb's copy has only in-frame clones and leaves some out. The sample lists fewer than 65,000 clones, about 87% seen once, with approximately 5% in the top ten. The V gene lost 2 bases and the J gene lost 0 bases, with 2 bases spanning the gap. CDR1 and CDR2 from the germline V gene are KGHSH and LQKENI. The CDR3 consists of 13 residues. The clonotype comes from an adult with an advanced solid tumor such as melanoma, head and neck, liver or kidney cancer. V and J are TRBV18 and TRBJ1-3; D uncertain. Sequenced here: CD4+ or CD8+ T cells sorted from blood, sampled in a trial of the OX40 agonist ivuxolimab. CDR3 loop: CASSPSSGNTIYF. The CDR3 bases are TGTGCCAGCTCACCAAGCTCTGGAAACACCATATATTTT.